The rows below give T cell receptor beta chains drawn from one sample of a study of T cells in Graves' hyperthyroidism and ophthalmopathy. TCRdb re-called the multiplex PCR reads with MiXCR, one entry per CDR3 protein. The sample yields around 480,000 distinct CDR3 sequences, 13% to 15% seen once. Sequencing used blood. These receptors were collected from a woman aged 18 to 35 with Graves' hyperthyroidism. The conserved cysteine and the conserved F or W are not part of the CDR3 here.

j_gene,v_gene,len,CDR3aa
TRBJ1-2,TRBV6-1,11,ASSEDRVGGYT
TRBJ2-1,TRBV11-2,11,ASSSTSPDEQF
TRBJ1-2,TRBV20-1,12,SARPGSVGYGYT
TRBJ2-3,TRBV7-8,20,ASSLGVLGQVVEGQNTDTQY
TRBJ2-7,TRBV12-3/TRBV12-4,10,ASRSPGYEQY
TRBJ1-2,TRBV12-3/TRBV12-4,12,ASSLGWQGLGYT
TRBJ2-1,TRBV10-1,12,ASTRRSSYNEQF
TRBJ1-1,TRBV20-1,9,SAPWNTEAF
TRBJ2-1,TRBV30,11,AWTKGFYNEQF
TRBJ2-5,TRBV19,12,ASSARLDQETQY
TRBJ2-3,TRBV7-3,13,ASSLAGGGTDTKY
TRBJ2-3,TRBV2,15,ASSGGTGGDLTDTQY
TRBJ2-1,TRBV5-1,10,ASSQNAGEQF
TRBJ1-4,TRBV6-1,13,ASKTKGTGDGKLF
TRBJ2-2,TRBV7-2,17,ASSLSFSAGGPGTGELF
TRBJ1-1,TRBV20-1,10,SASKRHPEAF
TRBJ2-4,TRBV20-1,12,SARLRDRNSAQY
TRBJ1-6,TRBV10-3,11,AISRDSDSPLH
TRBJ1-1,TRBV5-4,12,ASSFDREVTEAF
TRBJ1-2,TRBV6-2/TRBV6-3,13,ASSYSGGSDYGYT
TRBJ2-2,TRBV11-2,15,ASSPHGGARKTGELF
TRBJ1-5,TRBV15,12,ATSGDRGGQPQH
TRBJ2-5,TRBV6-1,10,ATRGVGETQY
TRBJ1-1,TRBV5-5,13,ASSLGLVDVEEAF
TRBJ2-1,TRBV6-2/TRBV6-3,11,ASSYRAGYEQF
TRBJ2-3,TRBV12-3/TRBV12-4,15,ASSPKGSSGAGDTQY
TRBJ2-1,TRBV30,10,ACVDALNEQF
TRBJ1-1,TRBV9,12,ASSAWTGNTEAF
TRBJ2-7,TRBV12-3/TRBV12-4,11,ASTVLWGGEQY
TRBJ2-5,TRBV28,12,ASSFTRRQETQY
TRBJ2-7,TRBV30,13,AWSGNRGSSYEQY
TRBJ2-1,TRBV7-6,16,ASSLASDLGGNYNEQF
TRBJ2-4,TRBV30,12,AWRDRDRGDIQY
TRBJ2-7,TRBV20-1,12,SASEDRWDYEQY
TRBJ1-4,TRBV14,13,ASSQVRSGTVKLF
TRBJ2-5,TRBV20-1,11,SARVGGLETQY
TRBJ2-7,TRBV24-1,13,ATSDPSGNPYEQY
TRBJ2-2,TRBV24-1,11,ATRASNTGELF
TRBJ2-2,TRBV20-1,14,SAKLAGGPYTGELF
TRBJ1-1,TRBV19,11,ASWGQTNTEAF
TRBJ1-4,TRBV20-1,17,SANLYRDRGTATNEKLF
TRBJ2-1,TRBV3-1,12,ASSQDGLAREQF
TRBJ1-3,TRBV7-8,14,ASSLGLGNSGNTIY
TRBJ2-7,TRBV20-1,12,SARGDRGVYEQY
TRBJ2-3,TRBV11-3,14,ASSLGHSPAGDTQY
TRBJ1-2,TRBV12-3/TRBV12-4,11,ASSPGGIYGYT
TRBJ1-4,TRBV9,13,ASSAHRGLGEKLF
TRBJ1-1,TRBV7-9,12,ASSPMALNTEAF
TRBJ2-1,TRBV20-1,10,SVRSGDNEQF